The 19 T cell receptor beta chains listed next were all sequenced from one sample in a study of cytomegalovirus exposure and HLA in healthy donors. The PCR employed 60 Vbeta primers together with 13 Jbeta primers. This table comes from immunoSEQ multiplex PCR, and its TCRdb copy is limited to in-frame clones, with some not included. This sample has more than 90,000 clones; around 77% occur once, and the top ten carry approximately 16%. The sample taken for sequencing was PBMCs. Receptors were obtained from a man between 45 and 60 years old in good health and CMV-seropositive.

The chain combines TRBV18 with TRBJ2-7; D gene ambiguous. CDR1 and CDR2 (germline): KGHSH, LQKENI. There are 13 residues in the CDR3. Trimming shortened V by 0 bases and J by 4 bases, and 7 bases separated the two germline ends. The CDR3 DNA follows: TGTGCCAGCTCACCACCGTCCAGATACGAGCAGTACTTC. Translation gives CASSPPSRYEQYF.

This clone was seen a few times. V and J are TRBV7-2 and TRBJ2-7, with 7 nucleotides matching TRBD1. The V and J ends lost 5 bases and 3 bases, in that order; junction bases with no gene match: 1. CDR3 length: 12 amino acids. Germline CDR1 is SGHTA and CDR2 is FQGNSA. Here the CDR3 DNA reads TGTGCCAGCAGCCGACAGGGCTACGAGCAGTACTTC. It codes for CASSRQGYEQYF.

This clone was seen a few times. DNA of the CDR3: TGCGCCAGCAGCCACTTGGGACTAGCGGTGAAGAATGAGCAGTTCTTC. Its translation: CASSHLGLAVKNEQFF. The chain has TRBV4-1 and TRBJ2-1, with 11 bases fitting TRBD2. The CDR3 contains 16 residues. Trimming cost V 3 bases and J 7 bases; bases outside gene matches: 8. The germline V gene encodes CDR1 MGHRA and CDR2 YSYEKL.

J is TRBJ2-2 and V is TRBV19, with 9 bases fitting TRBD1. The CDR3 length is 15 residues. V was pared by 5 bases and J by 5 bases, with 6 bases of the junction left unmatched. Germline CDR1 LNHDA, CDR2 SQIVND (reference sequence). The CDR3 sequence: CASSPRDRVTGELFF. The DNA of the CDR3 is TGTGCCAGTAGTCCGCGGGACAGGGTAACCGGGGAGCTGTTTTTT. The full variable domain, rest sourced from reference TRBV19 and TRBJ2-2, is DGGITQSPKYLFRKEGQNVTLSCEQNLNHDAMYWYRQDPGQGLRLIYYSQIVNDFQKGDIAEGYSVSREKKESFPLTVTSAQKNPTAFYLCASSPRDRVTGELFFGEGSRLTVL.

The genes are TRBV28 and TRBJ2-7; a weak D match, TRBD2 (5 bases). V lost 6 bases to trimming and J lost 13 bases, with 19 bases between them. This CDR3 has 12 residues. Germline V CDR1 and CDR2: MDHEN, SYDVKM. The CDR3 bases are TGTGCCAGCAGCCGCCGAAGAGGGAGCGGCTACTTC. Residues: CASSRRRGSGYF.

The chain carries TRBV5-1 and TRBJ2-3, with D maybe TRBD2 (5 bases). CDR1 SGHRS and CDR2 YFSETQ come from the germline V gene. Trimming removed 2 bases at V and 0 bases at J, with 10 bases between. This CDR3 has 15 residues. Here the CDR3 DNA reads TGCGCCAGCAGCTTCGGGGATACTAGCACAGATACGCAGTATTTT. Translating gives CASSFGDTSTDTQYF. Variable domain in full (rest from reference TRBV5-1 and TRBJ2-3): KAGVTQTPRYLIKTRGQQVTLSCSPISGHRSVSWYQQTPGQGLQFLFEYFSETQRNKGNFPGRFSGRQFSNSRSEMNVSTLELGDSALYLCASSFGDTSTDTQYFGPGTRLTVL.

This clone showed up just once. The same CDR3 is also encoded by other DNA sequences in this sample. This rearrangement joins TRBV18 to TRBJ1-1; 7 bases align to TRBD1. This CDR3 contains 13 residues. Germline V CDR1 and CDR2: KGHSH, LQKENI. Unmatched junction bases numbered 1, after V lost 4 bases and J lost 2 bases. The DNA for the CDR3 is TGTGCCAGCTCACGACAGGGAAACACTGAAGCTTTCTTT. Amino acids: CASSRQGNTEAFF.

V is TRBV27 and J is TRBJ1-2; no reliable D call. CDR3 size: 13 residues. Germline V gene lookup returns CDR1 MNHEY and CDR2 SMNVEV (reference sequence). Trimming cost V 0 bases and J 8 bases, with 10 bases left between them. CDR3 sequence reads: CASSLSGGNGYTF. The DNA for the CDR3 is TGTGCCAGCAGTTTATCGGGAGGGAACGGCTACACCTTC.

The chain couples TRBV11-3 to TRBJ2-1, with D possibly matching TRBD1 (7 bases). Trimming shortened V by 4 bases and J by 0 bases, and 10 bases separated the two germline ends. CDR1 is SGHNT, CDR2 YENEEA, per germline. The CDR3 contains 15 residues. This CDR3 is CASSSGGSSYNEQFF. CDR3 DNA: TGTGCCAGCAGCTCAGGGGGGAGCTCCTACAATGAGCAGTTCTTC.

The V gene is TRBV9, the J gene TRBJ2-3; 15 bases map to TRBD2. This CDR3 is built from 19 residues. V gave up 3 bases and J gave up 1 base; unmatched junction bases: 9. The germline V gene encodes CDR1 SGDLS and CDR2 YYNGEE. CDR3 DNA sequence: TGTGCCAGCAGCGCCCCCTGGACTAGCGGGAGGGCCCGCACAGATACGCAGTATTTT. This codes for CASSAPWTSGRARTDTQYF.

This rearrangement joins TRBV5-4 to TRBJ2-2; 8 nucleotides align to TRBD2. CDR1 and CDR2 (germline): SGHNT, YYREEE (reference sequence). J lost 6 bases, V lost 4 bases, and 11 bases had no gene match. CDR3 size: 16 residues. The CDR3 DNA reads TGTGCCAGCAGCACCGGACTAGCTCTCGTCCCCGGGGAGCTGTTTTTT. Amino acids: CASSTGLALVPGELFF.

This rearrangement joins TRBV25-1 to TRBJ2-1, with a tentative D call TRBD1 (6 bases). V was clipped by 1 base and J by 14 bases, with 9 bases between them. Per germline, CDR1 MGHDK and CDR2 SYGVNS. This CDR3 has 11 residues. Here the CDR3 DNA reads TGTGCCAGCAGTGAATTCTACAGGGAGTTCTTC. Its protein is CASSEFYREFF.

This clone was seen a few times. V usage is TRBV7-2 and J usage is TRBJ2-3; TRBD2 aligns across 12 bases. CDR1 SGHTA and CDR2 FQGNSA come from the germline V gene. The CDR3 is made up of 18 amino acids. V lost 1 base to trimming and J lost 2 bases; unmatched junction nucleotides: 7. The CDR3 protein is CASSLGSGLAGLTDTQYF. The CDR3 DNA is TGTGCCAGCAGCTTAGGGAGCGGACTAGCGGGGCTCACAGATACGCAGTATTTT. Together with reference TRBV7-2 and TRBJ2-3, the CDR3 gives the full variable domain: GAGVSQSPSNKVTEKGKDVELRCDPISGHTALYWYRQSLGQGLEFLIYFQGNSAPDKSGLPSDRFSAERTGGSVSTLTIQRTQQEDSAVYLCASSLGSGLAGLTDTQYFGPGTRLTVL.

The V gene is TRBV6-5, the J gene TRBJ2-2; D perhaps matches TRBD2 (6 bases). Looked up from germline, CDR1 is MNHEY and CDR2 is SVGAGI. This CDR3 spans 12 amino acids. Trimming removed 11 bases from V and 6 bases from J, with 13 bases in between. CDR3 loop: CASRPGAGELFF. The CDR3 bases are TGTGCCTCCCGACCGGGGGCCGGGGAGCTGTTTTTT.

The V gene is TRBV7-2, the J gene TRBJ1-5; D ambiguous. V was clipped by 1 base and J by 0 bases, with 4 bases between them. Germline loops: CDR1 SGHTA, CDR2 FQGNSA. CDR3 length equals 14 residues. This CDR3 reads CASSLDGSNQPQHF. In DNA, the CDR3 is TGTGCCAGCAGCTTAGACGGTAGCAATCAGCCCCAGCATTTT. The full variable domain, in which reference TRBV7-2 and TRBJ1-5 provide the parts outside the CDR3, is GAGVSQSPSNKVTEKGKDVELRCDPISGHTALYWYRQSLGQGLEFLIYFQGNSAPDKSGLPSDRFSAERTGGSVSTLTIQRTQQEDSAVYLCASSLDGSNQPQHFGDGTRLSIL.

The rearrangement uses TRBV6-5 and TRBJ1-1; D might be TRBD1 (6 bases). The V end lost 6 bases, the J end lost 1 base, and 9 bases lay between the germline ends. Per the germline V gene, CDR1 is MNHEY and CDR2 is SVGAGI. The CDR3 is 13 amino acids. The CDR3 DNA reads TGTGCCAGCAGGGAACAGGGGAACACTGAAGCTTTCTTT. Translated: CASREQGNTEAFF.

The chain employs TRBV11-3 and TRBJ2-1, with 8 positions matching TRBD2. V was clipped by 5 bases and J by 1 base; unmatched bases: 7. This CDR3 has 16 residues. CDR1 and CDR2 from the germline V gene are SGHNT and YENEEA. Here the CDR3 DNA reads TGTGCCAGCAGCCCCCCTCGGGGGGGATCCTACAATGAGCAGTTCTTC. Protein sequence: CASSPPRGGSYNEQFF.

V usage is TRBV5-1 and J usage is TRBJ2-3; 7 nucleotides align to TRBD1. There are 14 residues in the CDR3. With 4 bases clipped from V and 4 bases from J, the junction kept 6 bases outside the gene matches. Germline assignment: CDR1 SGHRS and CDR2 YFSETQ. For the CDR3, the DNA is TGCGCCAGCAGCACTAACAGGGGTTCAGATACGCAGTATTTT. Its translation: CASSTNRGSDTQYF.

V usage is TRBV7-2 and J usage is TRBJ1-5, with 8 bases identical to TRBD1. Per the germline V gene, CDR1 is SGHTA and CDR2 is FQGNSA. The junction had 9 bases not matched to a gene; V was cut back by 7 bases and J by 7 bases. This CDR3 comprises 14 residues. In DNA, the CDR3 is TGTGCCAGCACCCGGACAGGGAGGCAGCAGCCCCAGCATTTT. Its protein is CASTRTGRQQPQHF.